Below, one T cell receptor beta chain is given with its context. Blood sampling was done at baseline, cycle 4 day 1, and cycle 7 day 1. This specimen comes from a study of OX40 agonist ivuxolimab in advanced cancers. On the study more broadly: Those enrolled were 82.7% male, with a mean age of around 58 years and ages from about 20 to 85. A history of anti-PD-1, anti-PD-L1 or anti-CTLA-4 therapy was acceptable, and 30% to 45% had some.

Sequenced by immunoSEQ multiplex PCR; TCRdb stores in-frame clones only, minus some. The table shows around 40,000 clones, with approximately 86% occurring only once. The source material was CD4+ or CD8+ T cells sorted from blood, sampled in a trial of the OX40 agonist ivuxolimab. The TCR was taken from an adult with an advanced solid tumor such as melanoma, head and neck, liver or kidney cancer.

The DNA of the CDR3 is TGCGCCAGCAGCTTCACAGGGAGGGATTCCGAGCAGTACTTC. The encoded protein is CASSFTGRDSEQYF. V is TRBV5-1 and J is TRBJ2-7; a possible D gene is TRBD2 (7 bases). The CDR3 totals 14 residues. The V and J ends lost 2 bases and 6 bases respectively, with 15 bases between them. CDR1 and CDR2 from the germline V gene are SGHRS and YFSETQ.